Listed here are 25 T cell receptor beta chains from one sample, sequenced in a study of blood T cell repertoires in COVID-19. The protocol was immunoSEQ multiplex PCR, while the TCRdb copy is restricted to in-frame clones and leaves out a portion. The sample shows about 210,000 clones, 80% of them seen only once. Sequencing was carried out using peripheral blood. The source of these receptors is a woman aged 70-85 years with acute or convalescent COVID-19.

The chain employs TRBV7-3 and TRBJ2-1, with 8 bases identical to TRBD2. Trimming removed 4 bases from V and 7 bases from J; junction bases left unmatched: 6. Germline lookup yields CDR1 SGHTA and CDR2 FQGTGA. The CDR3 covers 14 residues. The CDR3 sequence: CASSSAGGRNEQFF. CDR3 bases: TGTGCCAGCAGCTCCGCGGGGGGCCGAAATGAGCAGTTCTTC.

This sequence joins TRBV5-5 and TRBJ2-7; 11 bases fit TRBD2. CDR1 is SGHKS and CDR2 is YYEKEE in the germline V gene (reference sequence). The V segment lost 0 bases and the J segment 0 bases; nucleotides outside the gene matches: 5. This CDR3 has 17 amino acids. CDR3 bases: TGTGCCAGCAGCTTGGCCGGGACTAGCGGTTTCTCCTACGAGCAGTACTTC. The encoded protein is CASSLAGTSGFSYEQYF. The full variable domain, its missing parts supplied by reference TRBV5-5 and TRBJ2-7, is DAGVTQSPTHLIKTRGQQVTLRCSPISGHKSVSWYQQVLGQGPQFIFQYYEKEERGRGNFPDRFSARQFPNYSSELNVNALLLGDSALYLCASSLAGTSGFSYEQYFGPGTRLTVT.

The J gene is TRBJ2-6, the V gene TRBV18; D possibly corresponds to TRBD1 (5 bases). The CDR3 has 17 amino acids. V shed 0 bases and J shed 3 bases, with 12 bases lying between them. Germline assignment: CDR1 KGHSH and CDR2 LQKENI. This CDR3 is CASSPPKGIIGANVLTF. The CDR3 DNA is TGTGCCAGCTCACCACCGAAGGGGATAATTGGGGCCAACGTCCTGACTTTC.

In its sample, this clone was seen many times. The V call is TRBV14, the J call TRBJ2-5; D may be TRBD2 (5 bases). Trimming pared 1 base from V and 2 bases from J, leaving 14 bases between. There are 16 residues in the CDR3. Germline V lookup: CDR1 SGHDN, CDR2 FVKESK. In nucleotides, the CDR3 is TGTGCCAGCAGCCAAGGAGGGTTTTTGGTTCAAGAGACCCAGTACTTC. This sequence encodes CASSQGGFLVQETQYF.

The chain combines TRBV30 with TRBJ1-6; TRBD1 is a possible D gene (6 bases). The CDR3 consists of 14 residues. V gave up 4 bases and J gave up 7 bases, with 14 bases separating them. Germline lookup yields CDR1 GTSNPN and CDR2 SVGIG (reference sequence). The CDR3 here is CAWNSWGQNSPLHF. As DNA, the CDR3 is TGTGCCTGGAATAGCTGGGGGCAAAATTCACCCCTCCACTTT.

The chain links TRBV2 to TRBJ2-1; 8 bases fit TRBD1. The CDR3 is made up of 13 amino acids. The trim removed 6 bases at V and 6 bases at J, leaving 4 bases unmatched. Per germline, CDR1 SNHLY and CDR2 FYNNEI. CDR3 nucleotide sequence: TGTGCCAGCAGCCCGGACAGGGTCAATGAGCAGTTCTTC. The encoded protein is CASSPDRVNEQFF.

The chain combines TRBV3-1 (or the pseudogene TRBV3-2) with TRBJ1-5, with D tentatively TRBD1 (5 bases). CDR1 is LGHDT and CDR2 is YNNKEL in the germline V gene (reference sequence). The CDR3 is 17 residues long. Trimming left V 3 bases short and J 2 bases short, with 17 bases between. In nucleotides, the CDR3 is TGTGCCAGCAGCCAGCTCCACTCGGGGGGGGGCAATCAGCCCCAGCATTTT. This encodes CASSQLHSGGGNQPQHF.

The V gene is TRBV7-6, the J gene TRBJ2-7; 8 bases fit TRBD1. The germline V gene has CDR1 SGHVS and CDR2 FNYEAQ. With 5 bases clipped from V and 6 bases from J, the junction kept 15 bases outside the gene matches. The CDR3 is made up of 16 amino acids. The CDR3: CASSPRTGQGRVEQYF. The DNA of the CDR3 is TGTGCCAGCAGCCCGAGGACTGGACAGGGTAGGGTCGAGCAGTACTTC.

V gene TRBV7-2 combines with J gene TRBJ1-5, with 7 bases fitting TRBD1. CDR3 size: 15 residues. The germline V gene encodes CDR1 SGHTA and CDR2 FQGNSA. V dropped 5 bases and J dropped 7; count of bases not matched to a gene: 11. The CDR3 coding sequence is TGTGCCAGCAGCCTAGGGGCGACAGGGAACCAGCCCCAGCATTTT. This codes for CASSLGATGNQPQHF.

The chain combines TRBV10-3 with TRBJ2-1, with D hard to call. The V gene's germline CDR1 is ENHRY and CDR2 SYGVKD. The V end lost 4 bases, the J end lost 4 bases, and 11 bases lay between the germline ends. This CDR3 has 14 residues. The CDR3: CAISAGDSYNEQFF. CDR3 bases: TGTGCCATCAGTGCCGGCGACTCTTACAATGAGCAGTTCTTC.

This clone has a single count. The chain recombines TRBV2 with TRBJ2-3; 7 nucleotides match TRBD2. Losses at the gene ends were 8 bases for V and 2 bases for J; bases not matched to a gene: 1. CDR3 length equals 12 residues. CDR1 SNHLY and CDR2 FYNNEI come from the germline V gene. DNA for the CDR3: TGTGCCAGCCGGGACTACACAGATACGCAGTATTTT. Protein product: CASRDYTDTQYF.

The chain joins TRBV11-2 to TRBJ2-1; possibly TRBD1 for D (8 bases). CDR3 length: 14 amino acids. Germline V gene sequence: CDR1 SGHAT, CDR2 FQNNGV. V lost 5 bases and J 7 bases, leaving 15 bases between the germline ends. CDR3 sequence: CASSPDRGGNEQFF. CDR3 DNA: TGTGCCAGCAGCCCCGACAGGGGAGGGAATGAGCAGTTCTTC. The variable domain in full, completed from reference TRBV11-2 and TRBJ2-1, reads EAGVAQSPRYKIIEKRQSVAFWCNPISGHATLYWYQQILGQGPKLLIQFQNNGVVDDSQLPKDRFSAERLKGVDSTLKIQPAKLEDSAVYLCASSPDRGGNEQFFGPGTRLTVL.

Details on this clone: In the same sample, other DNA sequences code for this CDR3. The chain couples TRBV15 to TRBJ2-7, with a tentative D call TRBD2 (6 bases). V was trimmed by 0 bases and J by 5 bases, leaving 8 bases between them. The CDR3 spans 13 residues. Per the germline V gene, CDR1 is LNHNV and CDR2 is YYDKDF (reference sequence). CDR3 coding DNA: TGTGCCACCAGCAGAGATCCGGGGGACGAGCAGTACTTC. Amino acid sequence: CATSRDPGDEQYF.

V gene TRBV7-2 combines with J gene TRBJ1-2, with 10 bases identical to TRBD1. This CDR3 comprises 16 residues. J gave up 8 bases and V 2 bases, and 11 bases lay outside the gene matches. CDR1 SGHTA and CDR2 FQGNSA come from the germline V gene. For the CDR3, the DNA is TGTGCCAGCAGCTTAACCCAATCCGGGACAGGGGAAGGCTACACCTTC. Its translation is CASSLTQSGTGEGYTF.

This sequence joins TRBV19 and TRBJ1-2; perhaps TRBD1 as D (6 bases). V was cut by 6 bases and J by 4 bases, with 12 bases left in between. The germline gives CDR1 LNHDA, CDR2 SQIVND (reference sequence). This CDR3 is built from 13 residues. In DNA form, the CDR3 reads TGTGCCAGTAGGGTGACAGGCTTCTATGGCTACACCTTC. Translated: CASRVTGFYGYTF.

This clone was observed a handful of times. The rearrangement uses TRBV18 and TRBJ1-4; 9 bases match TRBD1. CDR1 and CDR2 (germline): KGHSH, LQKENI. With 1 base clipped from V and 4 bases from J, the junction kept 1 base outside the gene matches. The CDR3 runs 15 residues. The CDR3: CASSPQGQGNEKLFF. CDR3 in DNA: TGTGCCAGCTCACCACAGGGACAGGGTAATGAAAAACTGTTTTTT.

J is TRBJ2-5 and V is TRBV10-3; 7 positions agree with TRBD1. The length of the CDR3 is 15 residues. Per germline, CDR1 ENHRY and CDR2 SYGVKD. The V gene end was trimmed by 3 bases and the J gene end by 5 bases; junction bases not matched to a gene: 9. CDR3 loop: CAISDRQGLGETQYF. Written as DNA, the CDR3 is TGTGCCATCAGTGATCGACAGGGATTGGGGGAGACCCAGTACTTC.

This clone was detected only a few times. The rearrangement uses TRBV5-6 and TRBJ2-5, with a possible D match to TRBD2 (5 bases). In germline, CDR1 is SGHDT, CDR2 YYEEEE. V dropped 0 bases and J dropped 8 bases, with 11 bases sitting between them. The CDR3 consists of 13 residues. This CDR3 is CASSLEGAGTQYF. CDR3 coding DNA: TGTGCCAGCAGCTTGGAGGGAGCAGGTACCCAGTACTTC.

This clone was observed a few times. This rearrangement joins TRBV19 to TRBJ2-1, with D perhaps TRBD1 (5 bases). The CDR3 has 15 amino acids. Trimming stripped 3 bases from V and 5 bases from J, with 14 bases between. Per germline, CDR1 LNHDA and CDR2 SQIVND (reference sequence). The CDR3 sequence is CASSIPRQTNNEQFF. In DNA form, the CDR3 reads TGTGCCAGTAGTATCCCTCGACAGACCAACAATGAGCAGTTCTTC.

The genes are TRBV14 and TRBJ2-4, with D maybe TRBD1 (6 bases). CDR3 length equals 17 residues. CDR1 SGHDN and CDR2 FVKESK come from the germline V gene. V lost 0 bases and J 2 bases, leaving 14 bases between the germline ends. As DNA, the CDR3 is TGTGCCAGCAGCCAAGATTCAGGGGCAGGGACCAAAAACATTCAGTACTTC. Its translation: CASSQDSGAGTKNIQYF.

This clone appeared once. The CDR3 nucleotides are TGTGCCAGTAGTACTCGAGGGACTAGCGGGGGTAATGAGCAGTTCTTC. Its translation: CASSTRGTSGGNEQFF. This chain joins TRBV19 and TRBJ2-1, with 14 bases matching TRBD2. The V segment lost 4 bases and the J segment 7 bases; nucleotides outside the gene matches: 6. Germline V CDR1 and CDR2: LNHDA, SQIVND (reference sequence). CDR3 size: 16 residues.

In this sample, this clone turned up a few times. J is TRBJ2-1 and V is TRBV7-3; 9 positions agree with TRBD2. Germline CDR1 SGHTA, CDR2 FQGTGA. The CDR3 is 16 amino acids. Trimming cost V 5 bases and J 5 bases; bases outside gene matches: 10. CDR3 DNA: TGTGCCAGCAGCGCCACTCGGCGGGGGGGAAACAATGAGCAGTTCTTC. Residues: CASSATRRGGNNEQFF.

The rearrangement links TRBV4-2 to TRBJ1-4; D might be TRBD1 (6 bases). The length of the CDR3 is 18 residues. Germline V CDR1 and CDR2: LGHNA, YNFKEQ. Trimming pared 2 bases from V and 0 bases from J, leaving 16 bases between. CDR3 in DNA: TGTGCCAGCAGCCAACGCACAGGGAGAGGAGCAACTAATGAAAAACTGTTTTTT. This codes for CASSQRTGRGATNEKLFF.

The genes are TRBV27 and TRBJ2-7; 8 nucleotides agree with TRBD1. The germline gives CDR1 MNHEY, CDR2 SMNVEV (reference sequence). The CDR3 totals 15 residues. Germline trimming cut 5 bases from V and 4 bases from J; bases unmatched to any gene: 10. CDR3 amino acids: CASSPTGQGLYEQYF. The CDR3 nucleotides are TGTGCCAGCAGTCCAACCGGACAGGGTCTTTACGAGCAGTACTTC.

A single count supports this clone. Germline is not matched at one junction end, which may reflect a read error. The identical CDR3 is also encoded by other nucleotide sequences in the sample. V is TRBV9 and J is TRBJ1-6; D gene unclear. This CDR3 has 15 amino acids. The germline V gene encodes CDR1 SGDLS and CDR2 YYNGEE. For the CDR3, the DNA is TGCGCCAGCAGCGTAGGTGGAACCAGGTCTTCACCCCTCCACTTT. This sequence encodes CASSVGGTRSSPLHF.